The TCR beta chain under discussion was sequenced for a study of tumor and adjacent non-tumor tissue in lung cancer. In germline, CDR1 is SQVTM, CDR2 ANQGSEA. V shed 2 bases and J shed 2 bases, with 23 bases lying between them. CDR3 length: 18 residues. The template was RNA from unsorted bulk tissue. Three rounds of nested PCR, following a modified ARM-PCR protocol, produced the TCRbeta library. TCRdb passed the multiplex PCR reads through MiXCR, listing each CDR3 protein once. The sample has more than 70,000 distinct CDR3 sequences, around 65% seen once; the top ten hold around 16%. This clonotype was seen ten or more times.

The chain employs TRBV29-1 and TRBJ2-3, with D possibly being TRBD1 or TRBD2 (6 bases each). This clonotype was obtained from a man between 65 and 85 years old with non-small cell lung cancer. Specimen: lung tumor tissue. The CDR3 region is CSVEQRARSRGSTDTQYF. The CDR3 DNA sequence: TGCAGCGTTGAACAGCGGGCTCGCAGCAGGGGTTCCACAGATACGCAGTATTTT.